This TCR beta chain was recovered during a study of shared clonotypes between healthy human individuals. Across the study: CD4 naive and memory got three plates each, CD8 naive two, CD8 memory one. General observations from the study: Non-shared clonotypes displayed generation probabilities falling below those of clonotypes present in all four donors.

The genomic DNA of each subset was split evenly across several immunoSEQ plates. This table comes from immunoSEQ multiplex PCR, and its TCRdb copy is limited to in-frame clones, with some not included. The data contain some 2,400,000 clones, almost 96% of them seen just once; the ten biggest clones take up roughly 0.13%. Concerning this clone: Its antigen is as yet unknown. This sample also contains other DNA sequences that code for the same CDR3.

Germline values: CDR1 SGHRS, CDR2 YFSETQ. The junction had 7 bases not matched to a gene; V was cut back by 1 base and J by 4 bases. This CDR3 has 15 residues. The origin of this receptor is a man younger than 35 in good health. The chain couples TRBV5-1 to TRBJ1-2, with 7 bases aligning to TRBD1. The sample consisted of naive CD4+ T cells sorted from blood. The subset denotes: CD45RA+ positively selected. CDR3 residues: CASSLTSGGSYGYTF. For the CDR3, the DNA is TGCGCCAGCAGCTTGACGTCAGGGGGAAGCTATGGCTACACCTTC.